This TCR beta chain was profiled in a study of T cell responses to AZD1222 COVID-19 vaccine. General study findings and limits: Only a handful of AZD1222 recipients, six or seven in all, had baseline seropositivity. Spike as a whole was targeted by vaccine-associated CD4 TCRs, dominant at 160-218 and 743-854.

Remarks on this clone: Its antigen is undetermined.

Assay used: immunoSEQ multiplex PCR; TCRdb lists only in-frame clones, some missing. The sample shows 100,000 to 120,000 clones, about four fifths of them seen only once. From germline, CDR1 is MNHNS and CDR2 SASEGT. The CDR3 totals 13 residues. V was clipped by 3 bases and J by 0 bases, with 5 bases between them. Sample: peripheral blood, taken on day 0 of AZD1222 vaccination. This sequence was found in an adult in good health. The V gene is TRBV6-1, the J gene TRBJ1-1; D not certain. This CDR3 is CASSDNMNTEAFF. CDR3 bases: TGTGCCAGCAGTGACAATATGAACACTGAAGCTTTCTTT.